This T cell receptor (beta chain) stems from a study of blood T cell repertoires in COVID-19. Germline values: CDR1 ENHRY, CDR2 SYGVKD. The CDR3 runs to 13 residues. V was pared by 8 bases and J by 8 bases, with 9 bases of the junction left unmatched. Data came from immunoSEQ multiplex PCR; TCRdb stores just in-frame clones and leaves some out. The table records fewer than 150,000 clones, about 83% of them present only once. The sequencing input was peripheral blood. The chain carries TRBV10-3 and TRBJ2-3; 8 nucleotides agree with TRBD2. This sequence originates from a middle-aged woman with acute or convalescent COVID-19. This CDR3 is CAIQTSADGTQYF. The CDR3 nucleotides are TGTGCCATCCAGACTAGCGCGGACGGTACGCAGTATTTT.